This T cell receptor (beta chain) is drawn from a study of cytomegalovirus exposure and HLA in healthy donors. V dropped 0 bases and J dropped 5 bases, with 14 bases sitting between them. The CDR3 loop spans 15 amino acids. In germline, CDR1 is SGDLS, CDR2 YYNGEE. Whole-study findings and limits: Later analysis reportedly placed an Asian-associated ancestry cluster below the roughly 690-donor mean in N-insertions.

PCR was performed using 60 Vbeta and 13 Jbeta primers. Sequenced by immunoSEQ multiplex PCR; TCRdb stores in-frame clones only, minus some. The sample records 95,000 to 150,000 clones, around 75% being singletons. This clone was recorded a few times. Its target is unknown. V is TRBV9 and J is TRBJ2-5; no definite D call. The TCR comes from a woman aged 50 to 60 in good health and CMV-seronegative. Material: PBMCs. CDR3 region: CASSVEFTPRETQYF. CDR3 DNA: TGTGCCAGCAGCGTAGAATTTACTCCCCGCGAGACCCAGTACTTC.